Listed here are 18 T cell receptor beta chains from one sample, sequenced in a study of T-cell memory formation after mild COVID-19. TCRdb reprocessed the 5' RACE reads with MiXCR, giving one entry per CDR3 protein. The table includes hundreds of thousands of distinct CDR3 sequences, around 17% detected once. The sample taken for sequencing was PBMCs or a T cell subset sorted from them (not recorded which). All receptors derive from a man between 18 and 29 years old who had mild COVID-19 (a few samples of this study predate the infection). Cell type and time point are not known.

The gene calls are TRBV9 and TRBJ2-3; 8 bases match TRBD1. The junction had 11 bases not matched to a gene; V was cut back by 3 bases and J by 2 bases. The length of the CDR3 is 17 residues. The germline gives CDR1 SGDLS, CDR2 YYNGEE. CDR3 DNA: TGTGCCAGCAGCGGCGACAGGGGTCCGGCGTCCACAGATACGCAGTATTTT. It specifies CASSGDRGPASTDTQYF.

The chain uses TRBV5-1 and TRBJ2-5; 13 bases line up with TRBD2. The CDR3 extends over 15 amino acids. CDR1 and CDR2 (germline): SGHRS, YFSETQ. Unmatched junction bases numbered 5, after V lost 4 bases and J lost 5 bases. CDR3 sequence reads: CASSIGLAGDETQYF. The CDR3 DNA reads as TGCGCCAGCAGCATCGGACTAGCGGGGGATGAGACCCAGTACTTC.

In its sample, this clonotype was seen a few times. This chain joins TRBV5-1 and TRBJ2-1; 8 positions agree with TRBD2. This CDR3 comprises 14 residues. Trimming at V came to 2 bases and at J to 5 bases, leaving 3 bases not matched to a gene. Looked up from germline, CDR1 is SGHRS and CDR2 is YFSETQ. The CDR3 DNA follows: TGCGCCAGCAGCTTCCGCGGGGGGAACAATGAGCAGTTCTTC. Translation: CASSFRGGNNEQFF.

V is TRBV18 and J is TRBJ1-1, with D maybe TRBD1 (5 bases). Trimming shortened V by 0 bases and J by 6 bases, and 8 bases separated the two germline ends. The germline gives CDR1 KGHSH, CDR2 LQKENI. The CDR3 extends over 13 amino acids. CDR3 region: CASSPPGESEAFF. In DNA, the CDR3 is TGTGCCAGCTCACCACCGGGGGAGTCTGAAGCTTTCTTT.

The rearrangement uses TRBV9 and TRBJ2-5; D not certain. The CDR3 is made up of 15 amino acids. Between the trimmed V and J ends, which lost 3 bases and 0 bases, there was a span of 12 bases. Germline values: CDR1 SGDLS, CDR2 YYNGEE. The DNA of the CDR3 is TGTGCCAGCAGCGCCGGTTACCTGTACCAAGAGACCCAGTACTTC. Encoded protein: CASSAGYLYQETQYF.

The chain combines TRBV7-3 with TRBJ2-7; 10 bases are a match to TRBD1. Trimming removed 4 bases from V and 5 bases from J; junction bases left unmatched: 5. Per the germline V gene, CDR1 is SGHTA and CDR2 is FQGTGA. The CDR3 covers 14 residues. The CDR3, as DNA: TGTGCCAGCAGCTCGTCCGGGACAGGGGACGAGCAGTACTTC. Its protein is CASSSSGTGDEQYF.

Note on this clonotype: The junction departs from the called germline gene at one end, perhaps through a read error. This chain connects TRBV4-1 to TRBJ2-3, with TRBD2 as a possible D gene (6 bases). The CDR3 is made up of 15 amino acids. Germline V lookup: CDR1 MGHRA, CDR2 YSYEKL. This chain's CDR3 is CASTQAGGDADTQYF. The CDR3 nucleotides are TGCGCCAGCACCCAAGCGGGCGGGGACGCAGATACGCAGTATTTT.

This clonotype has ten or more counts. V is TRBV7-2 and J is TRBJ2-3, with D possibly TRBD1 on 8 matching bases. V lost 7 bases to trimming and J lost 0 bases, with 14 bases between them. The CDR3 is 15 residues long. Germline V gene lookup returns CDR1 SGHTA and CDR2 FQGNSA. CDR3 residues: CASNRGGLSTDTQYF. The CDR3 DNA follows: TGTGCCAGCAACAGGGGGGGCCTCAGCACAGATACGCAGTATTTT.

A few counts support this clonotype. This chain links TRBV24-1 with TRBJ1-1, with a possible D match to TRBD1 (6 bases). The V gene's germline CDR1 is KGHDR and CDR2 SFDVKD. V was cut by 3 bases and J by 4 bases, with 14 bases left in between. The CDR3 extends over 15 amino acids. The CDR3 nucleotides are TGTGCCACCAGTGATAGTCTGGGGGCGGCCACTGAAGCTTTCTTT. As protein: CATSDSLGAATEAFF.

This clonotype has a count of ten or more. V and J are TRBV6-4 and TRBJ2-3; 8 positions agree with TRBD2. Germline trimming cut 3 bases from V and 4 bases from J; bases unmatched to any gene: 6. Germline CDR1 MRHNA, CDR2 SNTAGT. The CDR3 totals 15 residues. CDR3 region: CASSETGGAADTQYF. The DNA of the CDR3 is TGTGCCAGCAGTGAAACCGGGGGGGCCGCAGATACGCAGTATTTT.

This clonotype has ten or more counts. The rearrangement joins TRBV5-1 to TRBJ2-5; 9 bases are shared with TRBD2. Germline trimming cut 4 bases from V and 5 bases from J; bases unmatched to any gene: 9. The CDR3 extends over 15 amino acids. Germline CDR1 and CDR2: SGHRS and YFSETQ. CDR3 sequence (DNA): TGCGCCAGCAGCGGAACTCAAACTAGCGGGGAGACCCAGTACTTC. Protein product: CASSGTQTSGETQYF.

This clonotype was detected ten times or more. The rearrangement links TRBV27 to TRBJ1-1; TRBD1 matches at 7 bases. V was pared by 2 bases and J by 5 bases, with 8 bases of the junction left unmatched. The CDR3 totals 15 residues. Looked up from germline, CDR1 is MNHEY and CDR2 is SMNVEV (reference sequence). For the CDR3, the DNA is TGTGCCAGCAGTTTAACAGGGGACGAGGGGACTGAAGCTTTCTTT. As protein: CASSLTGDEGTEAFF.

The genes are TRBV28 and TRBJ2-7, with no clear D. The germline V gene has CDR1 MDHEN and CDR2 SYDVKM. The CDR3 runs to 13 residues. The V end lost 6 bases, the J end lost 0 bases, and 9 bases lay between the germline ends. In DNA form, the CDR3 reads TGTGCCAGCAGAGGCCCCAGCTCCTACGAGCAGTACGTC. It is translated as CASRGPSSYEQYV.

V usage is TRBV7-2 and J usage is TRBJ1-2; 7 nucleotides match TRBD1. This CDR3 spans 14 amino acids. Trimming at V came to 5 bases and at J to 5 bases, leaving 8 bases not matched to a gene. Per the germline V gene, CDR1 is SGHTA and CDR2 is FQGNSA. CDR3 sequence (DNA): TGTGCCAGCAGCCCAGACAGGGCGTTTTATGGCTACACCTTC. Protein: CASSPDRAFYGYTF.

The gene calls are TRBV5-1 and TRBJ2-1, with TRBD2 matching 7 bases. Unmatched junction bases numbered 5, after V lost 1 base and J lost 1 base. CDR3 size: 16 residues. Looked up from germline, CDR1 is SGHRS and CDR2 is YFSETQ. The CDR3 here is CASSLFTGGSYNEQFF. CDR3 sequence (DNA): TGCGCCAGCAGCTTGTTTACGGGGGGATCCTACAATGAGCAGTTCTTC.

This clonotype was seen more than once but under ten times. The chain recombines TRBV5-5 with TRBJ2-4; no clear D. V lost 0 bases and J 9 bases, leaving 16 bases between the germline ends. Per the germline V gene, CDR1 is SGHKS and CDR2 is YYEKEE (reference sequence). CDR3 length equals 15 residues. Here the CDR3 reads CASSLAWETSVIQYF. In DNA form, the CDR3 reads TGTGCCAGCAGCTTGGCCTGGGAAACCTCGGTCATTCAGTACTTC.

The chain has TRBV9 and TRBJ1-5; D is unresolved. Germline-derived CDR1 and CDR2 are SGDLS and YYNGEE. V lost 2 bases, J lost 1 base, and 7 bases lay in between. The CDR3 is made up of 14 amino acids. The CDR3 spells CASSVGLSNQPQHF. CDR3 DNA: TGTGCCAGCAGCGTTGGGCTAAGCAATCAGCCCCAGCATTTT.

The chain recombines TRBV4-1 with TRBJ1-6; D ambiguous. The CDR3 covers 14 residues. Germline V gene sequence: CDR1 MGHRA, CDR2 YSYEKL. The V end was cut by 8 bases, the J end by 7 bases, with 15 bases between. The CDR3 DNA reads TGCGCCAGCGCGTTCGACCCGGCCAATTCACCCCTCCACTTT. This gives the protein CASAFDPANSPLHF.